The clone carrying this T cell receptor (beta chain) was seen once. How the authors handled the data: Amplification of reference gene primers was used by the study to estimate nucleated cell counts. The method was immunoSEQ multiplex PCR; TCRdb's version includes in-frame clones alone and lacks a portion of them. The DNA was the basis for D and trimming; V, J and clone size are from that table. The data show approximately 170,000 clones, 70% to 90% seen once. Cohorts were assigned according to the clinical history that participants reported. The data originate from a study of blood T cell repertoires in COVID-19. Turning to the study itself: The cDNA or gDNA used as material had been derived from T cells, B-cell-depleted T cells, or PBMCs.

There are 14 residues in the CDR3. Germline lookup yields CDR1 SGDLS and CDR2 YYNGEE. The V end was cut by 1 base, the J end by 4 bases, with 8 bases between. The sample was PBMCs or T cells enriched from blood (not recorded which). The chain carries TRBV9 and TRBJ2-2; a weak D match, TRBD2 (5 bases). The clonotype was recovered from a man in his forties who had recovered from COVID-19. Here the CDR3 DNA reads TGTGCCAGCAGCGTAACAGCGGCCACCGGGGAGCTGTTTTTT. Translating it yields CASSVTAATGELFF.